This entry concerns a single T cell receptor (beta chain). The target antigen is unknown. The CDR3 runs to 14 residues. Looked up from germline, CDR1 is SNHLY and CDR2 is FYNNEI. Trimming removed 6 bases from V and 15 bases from J, with 23 bases in between. These data belong to a study of cytomegalovirus exposure and HLA in healthy donors. The study ran its PCR with 60 Vbeta and 13 Jbeta primers. The protocol was immunoSEQ multiplex PCR, while the TCRdb copy is restricted to in-frame clones and leaves out a portion. The repertoire holds around 120,000 clones, with about 79% as singletons. Findings of the study overall: Rare sequences made up most TCRs, while some public TCRs were found in many donors.

The receptor was derived from a man aged 30 to 39 in good health and CMV-seropositive. The V and J genes are TRBV2 and TRBJ1-4; D is possibly TRBD1 (6 bases). Sequenced material: PBMCs. The chain's CDR3 is CASRTTGSDIALFF. CDR3 nucleotides: TGTGCCAGCAGAACAACAGGGTCGGATATAGCTTTGTTTTTT.